Listed here are 4 T cell receptor beta chains from one sample, sequenced in a study of T cell responses to AZD1222 COVID-19 vaccine. The assay was immunoSEQ multiplex PCR, and TCRdb's table has in-frame clones only and misses some. In the table there are 90,000 to 100,000 clones, more than 85% of which are singletons. This specimen was peripheral blood, taken on day 0 of AZD1222 vaccination. The source is an adult in good health.

This clone was counted a few times. J is TRBJ2-7 and V is TRBV28, with a weak D call TRBD2 (6 bases). Trimming took 4 bases from V and 2 from J, leaving 21 bases between them. Germline V CDR1 and CDR2: MDHEN, SYDVKM. This CDR3 spans 17 amino acids. The CDR3 region has the DNA TGTGCCAGCAGTTCTATTCACACTAGCCCGGTTGCCTACGAGCAGTACTTC. This sequence encodes CASSSIHTSPVAYEQYF.

The chain combines TRBV7-2 with TRBJ1-3; D is perhaps TRBD1 (6 bases). Trimming stripped 5 bases from V and 0 bases from J, with 14 bases between. Looked up from germline, CDR1 is SGHTA and CDR2 is FQGNSA. The CDR3 length is 16 residues. CDR3 DNA sequence: TGTGCCAGCAGCCAGGGGACGGTAGACTCTGGAAACACCATATATTTT. Protein product: CASSQGTVDSGNTIYF. Full variable domain (missing parts from reference TRBV7-2 and TRBJ1-3): GAGVSQSPSNKVTEKGKDVELRCDPISGHTALYWYRQSLGQGLEFLIYFQGNSAPDKSGLPSDRFSAERTGGSVSTLTIQRTQQEDSAVYLCASSQGTVDSGNTIYFGEGSWLTVV.

This sequence joins TRBV5-5 and TRBJ1-1; no firm D call. This CDR3 contains 13 residues. The germline V gene has CDR1 SGHKS and CDR2 YYEKEE (reference sequence). Trimming left V 0 bases short and J 6 bases short, with 9 bases between. The CDR3 sequence: CASSLAGTAEAFF. CDR3 sequence (DNA): TGTGCCAGCAGCTTGGCGGGAACCGCTGAAGCTTTCTTT.

The chain is built from TRBV7-2 and TRBJ2-4; D unresolved. The CDR3 loop spans 16 amino acids. The V end lost 1 base, the J end lost 9 bases, and 19 bases lay between the germline ends. Germline assignment: CDR1 SGHTA and CDR2 FQGNSA. CDR3 bases: TGTGCCAGCAGCTTAGTGAGTGGAATGGCCTCAGGCATTCAGTACTTC. Translation: CASSLVSGMASGIQYF.